The present entry profiles one TCR beta chain with its context. Its antigen is not known. Spiked synthetic TCR analogs estimated absolute template abundance per PCR. The repertoire was sequenced with immunoSEQ multiplex PCR; TCRdb's copy has only in-frame clones and lacks some. This table has under 100,000 clones, 90% appearing once. This entry belongs to a study of PD-L1 blockade in urothelial cancer. Study-level findings and limits: Pretreatment TCR clonality in blood under the median foretold superior survival.

The sample's time point: pretreatment peripheral blood. V was trimmed by 4 bases and J by 9 bases, leaving 12 bases between them. The V gene's germline CDR1 is DFQATT and CDR2 SNEGSKA (reference sequence). The CDR3 contains 11 residues. The chain joins TRBV20-1 to TRBJ1-2; D gene unclear. The TCR originated in a man in his sixties with urothelial cancer. This sample comprised PBMCs, obtained around atezolizumab (anti-PD-L1) treatment. In DNA, the CDR3 is TGCAGTGCTACGGCGGGGTCCAGCTACACCTTC. Amino acid sequence: CSATAGSSYTF.